The rows below give T cell receptor beta chains drawn from one sample of a study of CD4 T cells in relation to SARS-CoV-2 and coronaviruses. This table comes from immunoSEQ multiplex PCR, and its TCRdb copy is limited to in-frame clones, with some not included. The sample has under 30,000 clones, roughly 78% seen once. These receptors lack a known antigen. What was sequenced was CD4+ T cells from PBMCs, cultured in vitro. These receptors all come from a human donor in good health. Each CDR3 is given with its conserved first and last residue. Each record gives: J gene, V gene, clone size, D gene, CDR3 DNA, CDR3 protein. A D gene is named only where the DNA matches it firmly. Part of the rows lack a size; the others show once, few, many or a class for expanded clones.

>TRBJ1-5|TRBV19|NA|NA
TGTGCCAGTAGTCTCAGGGATCTAGGCAATCAGCCCCAGCATTTT
CASSLRDLGNQPQHF
>TRBJ1-6|TRBV11-2|few|NA
TGTGCCAGCAGTATGAGGGGCGGCGGTTCACCCCTCCACTTT
CASSMRGGGSPLHF
>TRBJ2-7|TRBV18|NA|NA
TGTGCCAGCTCATCGGGACACCTTTCCTACGAGCAGTACTTC
CASSSGHLSYEQYF
>TRBJ2-7|TRBV2|NA|NA
TGTGCCAGCAGTGTAATTAGCGGTGCCTACGAGCAGTACTTC
CASSVISGAYEQYF
>TRBJ1-5|TRBV6-2/TRBV6-3|few|NA
TGTGCCAGCAGTCCAGGACAAGTAGTGAGTCAGCCCCAGCATTTT
CASSPGQVVSQPQHF
>TRBJ1-2|TRBV5-4|NA|TRBD1
TGTGCCAGCAGCCACCGGGACAGGCGTCCCTATGGCTACACCTTC
CASSHRDRRPYGYTF
>TRBJ2-7|TRBV23-1|NA|NA
TGCGCCAGCAGTCAAGCCTTCGGCTACGAGCAGTACTTC
CASSQAFGYEQYF
>TRBJ1-5|TRBV30|NA|TRBD1
TGTGCCTGGAGTAAGGAGGACAGGCCCAATCAGCCCCAGCATTTT
CAWSKEDRPNQPQHF
>TRBJ1-2|TRBV12-3/TRBV12-4|NA|NA
TGTGCCAGTCTGGACTACGCTAGGGGCTACACCTTC
CASLDYARGYTF
>TRBJ1-1|TRBV10-3|NA|NA
TGTGCCATCAGTGAGGGAAACACTGAAGCTTTCTTT
CAISEGNTEAFF
>TRBJ2-5|TRBV4-2|NA|NA
TGTGCCAGCAGCCTCGGGGAGACCCAGTACTTC
CASSLGETQYF
>TRBJ2-1|TRBV4-1|NA|TRBD2
TGCGCCAGCAGCCCAAACGCGGGGACTAACAATGAGCAGTTCTTC
CASSPNAGTNNEQFF
>TRBJ2-3|TRBV5-1|NA|NA
TGCGCCAGCGGGCGGGGACAGAGGGGAGATACGCAGTATTTT
CASGRGQRGDTQYF
>TRBJ2-5|TRBV30|NA|NA
TGTGCCTGGGATGGGAGCGGCCAAGAGACCCAGTACTTC
CAWDGSGQETQYF
>TRBJ2-5|TRBV5-1|NA|NA
TGCGCCAGTGCTGAGACCCAAGAGACCCAGTACTTC
CASAETQETQYF
>TRBJ2-7|TRBV3-1/TRBV3-2|NA|TRBD1
TGTGCCAGCAGCCCGGACAGGGGGTCCTACGAGCAGTACTTC
CASSPDRGSYEQYF
>TRBJ2-5|TRBV5-1|NA|NA
TGCGCCAGCAGCTTTATTCTGGAGGAGACCCAGTACTTC
CASSFILEETQYF
>TRBJ2-1|TRBV3-1/TRBV3-2|NA|NA
TGTGCCAGCAGCCAAGATTTGGGGGGCTCCTACAATGAGCAGTTCTTC
CASSQDLGGSYNEQFF
>TRBJ1-4|TRBV27|NA|NA
TGTGCCAGCAGTTTCGTCCCCCTCGGGGAAAAACTGTTTTTT
CASSFVPLGEKLFF
>TRBJ2-1|TRBV19|NA|NA
TGTGCCAGTAGTACTGGGGTGGGGCTAGCGGAGCAGTTCTTC
CASSTGVGLAEQFF
>TRBJ1-3|TRBV25-1|NA|NA
TGTGCCAGCAGTGATGGGGGCGTAAGCTCTGGAAACACCATATATTTT
CASSDGGVSSGNTIYF
>TRBJ2-7|TRBV7-2|NA|NA
TGTGCCAGCAGCTTAGGGGGGCTATCTACCCACTTC
CASSLGGLSTHF
>TRBJ2-3|TRBV6-4|NA|NA
TGTGCCAGCAGTGACTCGGCAGGGGCAGATACGCAGTATTTT
CASSDSAGADTQYF
>TRBJ1-1|TRBV12-3/TRBV12-4|NA|NA
TGTGCCAGCAGCAAGGGGATGAACACTGAAGCTTTCTTT
CASSKGMNTEAFF
>TRBJ2-5|TRBV6-4|NA|NA
TGTGCCAGCAGTGCACGGAGGACAGAGCAAGAGACCCAGTACTTC
CASSARRTEQETQYF
>TRBJ1-2|TRBV7-9|few|TRBD1
TGTGCCAGCAGCCCGACAGGGCTTATGGGCTACACCTTC
CASSPTGLMGYTF
>TRBJ2-1|TRBV4-2|once|TRBD1
TGTGCCAGCAGCCATGACAGGGGGCCCAATGAGCAGTTCTTC
CASSHDRGPNEQFF
>TRBJ2-7|TRBV4-2|few|NA
TGTGCCACTGGACGCATCAGCGGCGACGAGCAGTACTTC
CATGRISGDEQYF
>TRBJ1-3|TRBV4-2|NA|NA
TGTGCCAGCAGCTCCCCTAGGTTGGGATCTGGAAACACCATATATTTT
CASSSPRLGSGNTIYF
>TRBJ2-3|TRBV18|once|TRBD2
TGTGCCAGCTCACCGTCCCTAGCGGGGGGAACTACAGATACGCAGTATTTT
CASSPSLAGGTTDTQYF
>TRBJ2-3|TRBV5-8|few|TRBD1
TGTGCCAGCAGCCGGGACAGGGACTATAGCACAGATACGCAGTATTTT
CASSRDRDYSTDTQYF
>TRBJ2-1|TRBV7-9|NA|NA
TGTGCCAGCAGCCCAGGTCAGGCGGTGGGGGAGCAGTTCTTC
CASSPGQAVGEQFF
>TRBJ2-3|TRBV19|NA|TRBD1
TGTGCCAGTAGCTTCGGACAGGGGGAGTTAGATACGCAGTATTTT
CASSFGQGELDTQYF
>TRBJ2-1|TRBV6-2/TRBV6-3|few|NA
TGTGCCAGCAGTTATCAGGACCCATACAATGAGCAGTTCTTC
CASSYQDPYNEQFF
>TRBJ1-5|TRBV25-1|few|TRBD1
TGTGCCAGCAGTGTCACCGGGACAGTAGAGCCCCAGCATTTT
CASSVTGTVEPQHF
>TRBJ2-7|TRBV6-5|NA|TRBD1
TGTGCCAGCAGTTACTCCCCGGGACAGGCGACCTACGAGCAGTACTTC
CASSYSPGQATYEQYF
>TRBJ2-2|TRBV4-2|NA|TRBD2
TGTGCCAGCAGCCCCTCGGGACTAGCGGGAGGGCCTTATTTCGGGGAGCTGTTTTTT
CASSPSGLAGGPYFGELFF
>TRBJ2-5|TRBV19|NA|TRBD1
TGTGCCAGTAGTATTTGGGACAGGGGTTCAGAGACCCAGTACTTC
CASSIWDRGSETQYF
>TRBJ2-2|TRBV4-3|NA|NA
TGCGCCAGCAGCCAAGGTCGTTTACGGGTCACCGGGGAGCTGTTTTTT
CASSQGRLRVTGELFF
>TRBJ2-1|TRBV7-3|NA|NA
TGTGCCAGCAGCTGGGACAATTACAATGAGCAGTTCTTC
CASSWDNYNEQFF
>TRBJ1-4|TRBV3-1/TRBV3-2|NA|NA
TGTGCCAGCAGCCAAGAAGCTAAGGAGGGGTGGGGGAATGAAAAACTGTTTTTT
CASSQEAKEGWGNEKLFF
>TRBJ1-5|TRBV7-2|NA|TRBD1
TGTGCCAGCAGCTTAGTGTCAGGGGGTAGCAATCAGCCCCAGCATTTT
CASSLVSGGSNQPQHF
>TRBJ1-6|TRBV18|NA|NA
TGTGCCAGCTCACCATTCGTAGGGGCGGGACGTGAATCACCCCTCCACTTT
CASSPFVGAGRESPLHF
>TRBJ1-1|TRBV5-1|NA|NA
TGCGCCAGCAGCTTGAGGGGGGGCACTGAAGCTTTCTTT
CASSLRGGTEAFF
>TRBJ2-3|TRBV25-1|NA|NA
TGTGCCAGCAGTGAAAGGGGGGGCGGCACAGATACGCAGTATTTT
CASSERGGGTDTQYF
>TRBJ1-4|TRBV7-2|once|NA
TGTGCCAGCAGCCCGTTCGGGGGGCAGGATAATGAAAAACTGTTTTTT
CASSPFGGQDNEKLFF
>TRBJ1-4|TRBV19|NA|TRBD1
TGTGCCAGTAGTTCCCGGACAGGGGGGGAAAAACTGTTTTTT
CASSSRTGGEKLFF
>TRBJ1-1|TRBV6-1|NA|NA
TGTGCCAGCAGTGAAGGACAGGATCACCTTGAAGCTTTCTTT
CASSEGQDHLEAFF
>TRBJ2-5|TRBV3-1/TRBV3-2|NA|TRBD2
TGTGCCAGCAGCCAAGAACGACTAGCGCAAGAGACCCAGTACTTC
CASSQERLAQETQYF
>TRBJ2-1|TRBV4-2|NA|NA
TGTGCCAGCAGCCAAGATCTCCTATCCGTCTACAATGAGCAGTTCTTC
CASSQDLLSVYNEQFF
>TRBJ1-2|TRBV6-5|NA|TRBD1
TGTGCCAGCAGTACCCCGACAGGGCCGTATGGCTACACCTTC
CASSTPTGPYGYTF